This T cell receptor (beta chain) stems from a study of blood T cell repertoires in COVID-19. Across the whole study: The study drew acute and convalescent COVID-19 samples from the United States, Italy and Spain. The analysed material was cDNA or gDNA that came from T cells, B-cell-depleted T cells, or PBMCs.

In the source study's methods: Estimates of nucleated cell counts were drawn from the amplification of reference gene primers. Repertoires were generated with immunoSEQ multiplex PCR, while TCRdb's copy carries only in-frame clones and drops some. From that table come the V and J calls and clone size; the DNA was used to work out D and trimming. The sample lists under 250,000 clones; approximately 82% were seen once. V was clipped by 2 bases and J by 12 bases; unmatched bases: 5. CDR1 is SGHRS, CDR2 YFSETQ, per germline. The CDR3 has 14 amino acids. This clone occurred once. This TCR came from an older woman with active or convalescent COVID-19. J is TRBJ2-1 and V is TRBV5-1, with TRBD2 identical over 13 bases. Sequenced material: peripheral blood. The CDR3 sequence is CASSLGLAGDGQFF. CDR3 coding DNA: TGCGCCAGCAGCTTAGGACTAGCGGGAGACGGGCAGTTCTTC.